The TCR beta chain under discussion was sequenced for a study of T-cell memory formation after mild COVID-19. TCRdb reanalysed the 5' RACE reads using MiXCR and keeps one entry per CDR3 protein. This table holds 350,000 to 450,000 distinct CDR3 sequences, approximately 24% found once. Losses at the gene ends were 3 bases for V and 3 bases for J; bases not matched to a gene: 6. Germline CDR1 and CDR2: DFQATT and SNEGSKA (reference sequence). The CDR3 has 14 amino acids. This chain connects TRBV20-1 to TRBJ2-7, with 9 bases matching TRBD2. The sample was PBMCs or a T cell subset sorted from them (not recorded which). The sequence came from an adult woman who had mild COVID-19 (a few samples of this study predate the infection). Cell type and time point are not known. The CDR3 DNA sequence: TGCAGTGCTAGTGACCTAGCGGGGAACTACGAGCAGTACTTC. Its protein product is CSASDLAGNYEQYF.